This TCR beta chain was captured in a study of T-cell reconstitution after alpha-beta-depleted transplantation in children. Germline V gene data show CDR1 as SGHRS and CDR2 as YFSETQ. This CDR3 contains 18 residues. Deletions cut 0 bases from V and 2 bases from J, with 18 bases between. The library targeted TCRbeta and was prepared with unique molecular identifiers. TCRdb re-analysed the PCR reads in MiXCR, keeping a single row per CDR3 protein. The sample consists of hundreds of thousands of distinct CDR3 sequences, around a tenth of them appearing once. The chain joins TRBV5-1 to TRBJ2-1; D unclear. This TCR was sampled from a male patient aged 2 to 10 who had a stem cell transplant for chronic granulomatous disease, so the T cells may come from the graft donor. This specimen was peripheral blood, taken 180 days after TCRalphabeta/CD19-depleted stem cell transplant. CDR3 DNA: TGCGCCAGCAGCTTGGCCAAGAGCGCCCTCTTCACCTACAATGAGCAGTTCTTC. This gives the protein CASSLAKSALFTYNEQFF.